This T cell receptor beta chain derives from a study of blood T cells in healthy people across ages. Study as a whole: Template switching retrieved approximately one barcoded beta molecule for each two T cells.

The V gene lost 4 bases and the J gene lost 0 bases, with 29 bases spanning the gap. The CDR3 runs 21 residues. CDR1 and CDR2 (germline): MNHEY, SMNVEV (reference sequence). Combining a sample-barcoded 5' primer with a J-beta primer mix, a second PCR ran for about 7 to 12 cycles. One entry per CDR3 protein, called by TCRdb with MiXCR from the 5' RACE reads. Of 1.2 million to 1.5 million distinct CDR3 sequences listed, approximately 60% are singletons. The sample was blood. This TCR came from a man aged 18 to 29 in good health. The chain is built from TRBV27 and TRBJ2-3; weak D call: TRBD2 (6 bases). As DNA, the CDR3 is TGTGCCAGCAGTTCTTCCGACGGTTGGAAAGTAATTGGGACTAGCACAGATACGCAGTATTTT. It encodes CASSSSDGWKVIGTSTDTQYF.